The rows below give T cell receptor beta chains drawn from one sample of a study of T-cell memory formation after mild COVID-19. TCRdb used MiXCR to reprocess the 5' RACE reads, holding one entry per CDR3 protein. The sample records approximately 400,000 distinct CDR3 sequences, roughly 18% being singletons. The sequencing sample was made of PBMCs or a T cell subset sorted from them (not recorded which). The receptors derive from a man aged 18 to 29 who had mild COVID-19 (a few samples of this study predate the infection). Cell type and time point are not known. CDR3s include the opening cysteine and the closing phenylalanine or tryptophan. A D gene is named only where the DNA matches it firmly. A row's size may be missing; if present it is once, few, many or a size class.

j_call clone_size d_call v_call cdr3_nt cdr3_aa
TRBJ2-1 few NA TRBV10-3 TGTGCCATCAGCCGACAGAACAATGAGCAGTTCTTC CAISRQNNEQFF
TRBJ2-5 NA TRBD1 TRBV4-3 TGCGCCAGCAGCCGTAGGGCCGGGACAGGGCAAGAGACCCAGTACTTC CASSRRAGTGQETQYF
TRBJ2-3 few NA TRBV7-2 TGTGCCAGCAGCTTAGGGTTGACACGGGATACGCAGTATTTT CASSLGLTRDTQYF
TRBJ1-2 NA NA TRBV5-5 TGTGCCAGCAGCTTAATGCCCAGCGTCTATGGCCACACCTTC CASSLMPSVYGHTF
TRBJ1-4 NA TRBD1 TRBV20-1 TGCAGTGCTTATGGACAGGGACCAGAAAAACTGTTTTTT CSAYGQGPEKLFF
TRBJ2-1 few TRBD1 TRBV5-5 TGTGCCAGCAGCTTGGCGTGGACAGGTAGCTCCTACAATGAGCAGTTCTTC CASSLAWTGSSYNEQFF
TRBJ2-2 few TRBD1 TRBV2 TGTGCCAGCAGATGGGACAGGGGAAACACCGGGGAGCTGTTTTTT CASRWDRGNTGELFF
TRBJ2-7 NA TRBD1 TRBV7-9 TGTGCCAGCAGCGAGGGACAGACCGAGCAGTACTTC CASSEGQTEQYF
TRBJ1-5 NA TRBD1 TRBV6-1 TGTGCCAGCAGAGTCTCAGGGGGCGGTCAGCCCCAGCATTTT CASRVSGGGQPQHF
TRBJ1-2 NA TRBD1 TRBV25-1 TGTGCCAGCAGCCTGGGACAGGGGGTCGGCTACACCTTC CASSLGQGVGYTF
TRBJ2-5 many TRBD2 TRBV20-1 TGCAGTGCTAGCCCCGAGTACCTGCGGGGGGGGCAGGAGACCCAGTACTTC CSASPEYLRGGQETQYF
TRBJ2-5 NA NA TRBV4-1 TGCGCCAGCAGCCACGTGGTGGGAGAGACCCAGTACTTC CASSHVVGETQYF
TRBJ2-1 few NA TRBV5-1 TGCGCCAGTACAGACACGACCTCACTGGATGAGCAGTTCTTC CASTDTTSLDEQFF
TRBJ2-1 few NA TRBV28 TGTGCCAGCAGTTCCCTCCGGGGGAATGAGCAGTTCTTC CASSSLRGNEQFF
TRBJ1-1 NA NA TRBV20-1 TGCAGTGCTACCCCTCTAGGGCAGATCCTTCCTGTGAGCACTGAAGCTTTCTTT CSATPLGQILPVSTEAFF
TRBJ2-1 NA NA TRBV20-1 TGCAGTGCTAGTCGCAGGGAAGGGGGTAATGAGCAGTTCTTC CSASRREGGNEQFF
TRBJ1-6 few NA TRBV2 TGTGCCAGCGCTACCGAGAGCTCCTATAATTCACCCCTCCACTTT CASATESSYNSPLHF
TRBJ2-2 few TRBD2 TRBV13 TGTGCCAGCAGCGTGGGGACTAGATGGAACACCGGGGAGCTGTTTTTT CASSVGTRWNTGELFF
TRBJ2-3 NA TRBD1 TRBV6-1 TGTGCCGGGGGGACAGGGACGACCACAGATACGCAGTATTTT CAGGTGTTTDTQYF
TRBJ2-7 few TRBD2 TRBV5-1 TGCGCCAGCAGCTGGAGGGGTAGCGGGGGTATGCGGTCCTACGAGCAGTACTTC CASSWRGSGGMRSYEQYF
TRBJ2-6 NA TRBD2 TRBV2 TGTGCCAGCAGTGATGGCTGGGGGGGTGGGGCCAACGTCCTGACTTTC CASSDGWGGGANVLTF
TRBJ2-1 many NA TRBV7-2 TGTGCCAGCAGCCTGGGGACGGCCTTCTACAATGAGCAGTTCTTC CASSLGTAFYNEQFF
TRBJ2-5 NA TRBD2 TRBV24-1 TGTGCCACCGCTAGCGGGGATACGGAGACCCAGTACTTC CATASGDTETQYF
TRBJ1-1 few NA TRBV7-2 TGTGCCAGCAGCCCCGACTCAAGTGTGAACACTGAAGCTTTCTTT CASSPDSSVNTEAFF
TRBJ1-2 few TRBD1 TRBV4-2 TGTGCCAGCAGCCGAACCGGGACAGGGCAAGGCGGCTACACCTTC CASSRTGTGQGGYTF
TRBJ2-7 few NA TRBV29-1 TGCAGCGTTCGGGACCTCCTTAGTGGGTACGAGCAGTACTTC CSVRDLLSGYEQYF